This section outlines one T cell receptor (beta chain) sequence together with its context. The sample originates from a study of regulatory dendritic cells for organ transplantation. Clones were sequenced by immunoSEQ multiplex PCR, and TCRdb holds only the in-frame ones, with some missing. This table has about 34,000 clones, 70% to 90% appearing once. Trimming took 4 bases from V and 3 from J, leaving 12 bases between them. Germline assignment: CDR1 GTSNPN and CDR2 SVGIG (reference sequence). CDR3 size: 13 residues. The specimen was naive CD4+ T cells from blood. Subset defined: CD45RA+ naive T cells. The sequence came from a human donor in good health. V gene TRBV30 combines with J gene TRBJ1-2; tentative D call: TRBD1 (5 bases). CDR3 amino acids: CAWIGQGHYGYTF. The CDR3 DNA sequence: TGTGCCTGGATTGGTCAGGGTCACTATGGCTACACCTTC.